These 22 T cell receptor beta chains came from one sample sequenced in a study of blood T cell repertoires in COVID-19. This table comes from immunoSEQ multiplex PCR, and its TCRdb copy is limited to in-frame clones, with some not included. The sample has about 200,000 clones; more than 70% are singletons. The sequenced material came from peripheral blood. These receptors originate from a human donor in a cohort sampled during active COVID-19.

The chain couples TRBV11-3 to TRBJ2-3; a weak D match, TRBD1 (6 bases). CDR3 length equals 16 residues. Germline V lookup: CDR1 SGHNT, CDR2 YENEEA. The V and J ends lost 5 bases and 4 bases respectively, with 19 bases between them. The CDR3 DNA reads as TGTGCCAGCAGCCCCGGGTCCCCTGGGGGCGCAGATACGCAGTATTTT. Its translation is CASSPGSPGGADTQYF.

This chain connects TRBV3-1 (or the pseudogene TRBV3-2) to TRBJ1-6; D remains ambiguous. The CDR3 runs to 16 residues. Deletions cut 4 bases from V and 0 bases from J, with 10 bases between. Germline V gene sequence: CDR1 LGHDT, CDR2 YNNKEL (reference sequence). The DNA of the CDR3 is TGTGCCAGCAGCCCCCTAAGGAGCTCCTATAATTCACCCCTCCACTTT. It translates to CASSPLRSSYNSPLHF.

The chain recombines TRBV10-1 with TRBJ2-7; a possible D gene is TRBD1 (6 bases). The CDR3 is 13 amino acids. V shed 5 bases and J shed 5 bases, with 13 bases lying between them. Per the germline V gene, CDR1 is WNHNN and CDR2 is SYGVQD (reference sequence). CDR3 amino acids: CASSRDKIDEQYF. The CDR3 region has the DNA TGCGCCAGCAGTCGGGACAAAATAGACGAGCAGTACTTC.

This clone was detected only a few times. This sequence joins TRBV7-6 and TRBJ2-7; perhaps TRBD1 as D (5 bases). There are 14 residues in the CDR3. CDR1 is SGHVS and CDR2 is FNYEAQ in the germline V gene. V gave up 5 bases and J gave up 0 bases, with 11 bases separating them. CDR3 sequence: CASSPDTHSYEQYF. The CDR3 region has the DNA TGTGCCAGCAGCCCGGACACTCACTCCTACGAGCAGTACTTC.

The chain has TRBV6-5 and TRBJ1-5; the D gene is possibly TRBD1 (6 bases). Germline V gene sequence: CDR1 MNHEY, CDR2 SVGAGI. V lost 6 bases and J lost 11, with 17 bases in between. The CDR3 runs 13 residues. The CDR3 DNA sequence: TGTGCCAGCAGAGCTCCGACAGGCAAGGCCCAGCATTTT. Translation gives CASRAPTGKAQHF.

V is TRBV2 and J is TRBJ2-7, with 10 bases aligning to TRBD2. Germline trimming cut 4 bases from V and 6 bases from J; bases unmatched to any gene: 9. CDR1 is SNHLY and CDR2 is FYNNEI in the germline V gene. This CDR3 spans 15 amino acids. CDR3 amino acids: CASSGTPTSGTEQYF. CDR3 nucleotides: TGTGCCAGCAGTGGGACCCCAACTAGCGGGACCGAGCAGTACTTC.

This chain uses TRBV3-1 (or the pseudogene TRBV3-2) with TRBJ1-1; tentative D call: TRBD1 (5 bases). Deletions cut 2 bases from V and 11 bases from J, with 15 bases between. The CDR3 contains 13 residues. Germline V lookup: CDR1 LGHDT, CDR2 YNNKEL (reference sequence). CDR3 in DNA: TGTGCCAGCAGCCAAACCTCGGGAGGGGAGGCTTTCTTT. It encodes CASSQTSGGEAFF.

The chain joins TRBV13 to TRBJ2-2; D possibly corresponds to TRBD1 (6 bases). The CDR3 sequence is 15 residues long. Looked up from germline, CDR1 is PRHDT and CDR2 is FYEKMQ (reference sequence). Trimming removed 7 bases at V and 4 bases at J, with 16 bases between. In DNA, the CDR3 is TGTGCCAGCACCCGGGGACACCTGAGCACCGGGGAGCTGTTTTTT. Translated: CASTRGHLSTGELFF.

V gene TRBV20-1 combines with J gene TRBJ2-3; D remains ambiguous. Deletions cut 3 bases from V and 0 bases from J, with 10 bases between. Per the germline V gene, CDR1 is DFQATT and CDR2 is SNEGSKA (reference sequence). The CDR3 has 14 amino acids. As DNA, the CDR3 is TGCAGTGCTAGTATTAGTAGAAGCACAGATACGCAGTATTTT. Amino acids: CSASISRSTDTQYF.

The CDR3 coding sequence is TGTGCCAGCAGTACCGGGACTGAGTATGGCTACACCTTC. Translated: CASSTGTEYGYTF. The chain carries TRBV25-1 and TRBJ1-2, with D possibly being TRBD1 (5 bases). The CDR3 has 13 residues. Germline V CDR1 and CDR2: MGHDK, SYGVNS. Trimming cost V 5 bases and J 5 bases, with 12 bases left between them.

On this clone itself: One end of the junction varies from germline; a read error may be responsible. This chain connects TRBV7-7 to TRBJ2-3; 7 nucleotides match TRBD1. Germline CDR1 and CDR2: SSHAT and FNYEAQ (reference sequence). The CDR3 is 12 amino acids. The CDR3 coding sequence is TGTGCTAGCAGCGACAGGGCTGATACGCAGTATTTT. Its translation is CASSDRADTQYF.

The gene calls are TRBV29-1 and TRBJ2-5; perhaps TRBD2 as D (7 bases). Between the trimmed V and J ends, which lost 6 bases and 5 bases, there was a span of 13 bases. This CDR3 is 12 amino acids long. CDR1 and CDR2 (germline): SQVTM, ANQGSEA. The CDR3 is CSVERGAETQYF. CDR3 coding DNA: TGCAGCGTCGAACGGGGGGCGGAGACCCAGTACTTC.

V usage is TRBV2 and J usage is TRBJ2-2; 16 bases map to TRBD2. This CDR3 has 16 amino acids. V shed 6 bases and J 5 bases; nucleotides not matched to a gene: 3. CDR1 and CDR2 (germline): SNHLY, FYNNEI. CDR3 nucleotide sequence: TGTGCCAGCAGGCAGGGACTAGCGGGGGGGACCGGGGAGCTGTTTTTT. Amino acids: CASRQGLAGGTGELFF.

The CDR3 region is CASSSNQGSGANVLTF. The CDR3 DNA reads as TGTGCCAGCAGCTCAAACCAGGGATCTGGGGCCAACGTCCTGACTTTC. V and J are TRBV5-6 and TRBJ2-6; tentative D call: TRBD1 (5 bases). CDR3 length: 16 residues. V shed 3 bases and J shed 1 base, with 11 bases lying between them. Germline V gives CDR1 SGHDT, CDR2 YYEEEE. The full variable domain, its missing parts supplied by reference TRBV5-6 and TRBJ2-6, is DAGVTQSPTHLIKTRGQQVTLRCSPKSGHDTVSWYQQALGQGPQFIFQYYEEEERQRGNFPDRFSGHQFPNYSSELNVNALLLGDSALYLCASSSNQGSGANVLTFGAGSRLTVL.

This chain uses TRBV28 with TRBJ2-5; 10 bases map to TRBD1. Trimming cost V 3 bases and J 5 bases; bases outside gene matches: 6. CDR1 and CDR2 from the germline V gene are MDHEN and SYDVKM. The CDR3 is 15 residues long. The CDR3 DNA is TGTGCCAGCAGTTTCCCGGACAGGGGGAGGGAGACCCAGTACTTC. Translating it yields CASSFPDRGRETQYF.

CDR3 bases: TGTGCCAGTAGAACCCGGGACACCTTCTCTGGAAACACCATATATTTT. Amino acid sequence: CASRTRDTFSGNTIYF. This sequence joins TRBV19 and TRBJ1-3, with D tentatively TRBD1 (6 bases). Trimming took off 6 bases at V and 0 bases at J, with 15 bases between the two ends. Germline-derived CDR1 and CDR2 are LNHDA and SQIVND (reference sequence). The CDR3 is made up of 16 amino acids.

V usage is TRBV9 and J usage is TRBJ2-7; no clear D. V was cut by 3 bases and J by 2 bases, with 12 bases left in between. Germline V gene sequence: CDR1 SGDLS, CDR2 YYNGEE. The CDR3 sequence is 14 residues long. As DNA, the CDR3 is TGTGCCAGCAGCGCTTCTGAGTATGCCTACGAGCAGTACTTC. It encodes CASSASEYAYEQYF.

V gene TRBV6-6 combines with J gene TRBJ2-3; 8 bases are a match to TRBD2. The ends lost 2 bases at V and 6 bases at J; junction bases unmatched: 7. The CDR3 is made up of 15 amino acids. Per germline, CDR1 MNHNY and CDR2 SVGAGI (reference sequence). The DNA of the CDR3 is TGTGCCAGCAGTTACGGGACTAGAAAAGGGGATACGCAGTATTTT. It translates to CASSYGTRKGDTQYF.

The V gene is TRBV2, the J gene TRBJ2-5, with TRBD2 as a possible D gene (6 bases). Germline V CDR1 and CDR2: SNHLY, FYNNEI. The length of the CDR3 is 13 residues. Trimming shortened V by 4 bases and J by 5 bases, and 11 bases separated the two germline ends. Here the CDR3 DNA reads TGTGCCAGCAGTGTGGCTCGGGGGGAGACCCAGTACTTC. As protein: CASSVARGETQYF.

The chain joins TRBV30 to TRBJ2-3; 8 bases align to TRBD1. From germline, CDR1 is GTSNPN and CDR2 SVGIG (reference sequence). The CDR3 sequence is 13 residues long. Trimming took 2 bases from V and 4 from J; bases not matched to a gene: 2. The DNA for the CDR3 is TGTGCCTGGAGTAGGACAGGGCCAGATACGCAGTATTTT. Translated, it gives CAWSRTGPDTQYF.

The genes are TRBV27 and TRBJ2-2; 9 nucleotides agree with TRBD2. This CDR3 is 18 amino acids long. The germline CDR1 and CDR2 sequences are MNHEY and SMNVEV (reference sequence). V gave up 0 bases and J gave up 1 base; unmatched junction bases: 6. The CDR3 nucleotides read TGTGCCAGCAGTTTATCGTCCGGGACTAGCCTGAACACCGGGGAGCTGTTTTTT. Amino acids: CASSLSSGTSLNTGELFF.

The genes are TRBV10-3 and TRBJ1-6, with D unclear. CDR3 size: 14 residues. The germline V gene has CDR1 ENHRY and CDR2 SYGVKD. The ends were cut back, 0 bases at V and 8 bases at J, with 8 bases in the middle. CDR3 sequence (DNA): TGTGCCATCAGTGAGTCGAAGGGAGATTCACCCCTCCACTTT. This gives the protein CAISESKGDSPLHF.